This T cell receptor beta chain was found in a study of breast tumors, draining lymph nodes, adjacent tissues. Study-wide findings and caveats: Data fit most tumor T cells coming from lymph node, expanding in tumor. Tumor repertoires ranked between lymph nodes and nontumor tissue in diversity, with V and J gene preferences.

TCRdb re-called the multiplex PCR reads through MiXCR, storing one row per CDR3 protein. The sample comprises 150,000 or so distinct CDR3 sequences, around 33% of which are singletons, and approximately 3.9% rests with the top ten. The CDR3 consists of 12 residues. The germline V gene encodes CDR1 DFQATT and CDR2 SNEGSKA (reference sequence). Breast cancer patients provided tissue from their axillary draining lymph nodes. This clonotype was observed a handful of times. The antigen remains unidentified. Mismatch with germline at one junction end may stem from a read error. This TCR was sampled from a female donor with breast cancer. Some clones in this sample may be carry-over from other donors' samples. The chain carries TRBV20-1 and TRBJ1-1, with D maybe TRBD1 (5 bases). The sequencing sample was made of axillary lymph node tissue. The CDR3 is CSARVRAGILDF. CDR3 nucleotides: TGCAGTGCTAGAGTCAGGGCCGGGATCCTTGATTTT.